One TCR beta chain is described in this entry. TCRdb's table, derived via immunoSEQ multiplex PCR, lists solely in-frame clones and lacks some. The profile covers about 230,000 clones, with roughly 90% appearing a single time and about 2.5% taken by the ten largest. This sample was taken from a study of blood T cell repertoires in COVID-19. At the level of the study: Material from acute and convalescent COVID-19 was sourced from the United States, Italy and Spain.

Per germline, CDR1 MNHEY and CDR2 SVGAGI. After removal of 4 bases from V and 2 bases from J, the junction contained 7 bases not matched to a gene. This CDR3 is 16 amino acids long. This receptor was obtained from an older woman with acute or convalescent COVID-19. Material for sequencing was peripheral blood. The chain employs TRBV6-5 and TRBJ2-5, with TRBD2 matching 10 bases. The CDR3, as DNA: TGTGCCAGCAGTTGGGGAGGTAGCGGGGGGCAAGAGACCCAGTACTTC. This gives the protein CASSWGGSGGQETQYF.